This T cell receptor (beta chain) was observed in a study of pediatric ulcerative colitis. On the study more broadly: Fewer than 10 patients showed pancolitis and two showed left-sided colitis.

General study findings and limits: Acute severe colitis showed lower rectal diversity from clonal expansions.

Concerning this clone: What it binds is unknown.

Germline CDR1 is MDHEN and CDR2 is SYDVKM. V lost 4 bases to trimming and J lost 5 bases; unmatched junction nucleotides: 14. The CDR3 totals 17 residues. Up to 500,000 reads were sequenced per sample. Profiled with immunoSEQ multiplex PCR; TCRdb holds only in-frame clones, not every one. Of about 36,000 clones detected, around 78% appear once; the ten largest clones hold approximately 25%. This clonotype originated in a girl aged 5-17 years with moderate ulcerative colitis. This chain connects TRBV28 to TRBJ1-2; TRBD1 matches at 9 bases. The material sequenced was blood. CDR3 nucleotides: TGTGCCAGCAGTTCCTGGACAGGGGACGTCTTGTTTTATGGCTACACCTTC. Protein sequence: CASSSWTGDVLFYGYTF.